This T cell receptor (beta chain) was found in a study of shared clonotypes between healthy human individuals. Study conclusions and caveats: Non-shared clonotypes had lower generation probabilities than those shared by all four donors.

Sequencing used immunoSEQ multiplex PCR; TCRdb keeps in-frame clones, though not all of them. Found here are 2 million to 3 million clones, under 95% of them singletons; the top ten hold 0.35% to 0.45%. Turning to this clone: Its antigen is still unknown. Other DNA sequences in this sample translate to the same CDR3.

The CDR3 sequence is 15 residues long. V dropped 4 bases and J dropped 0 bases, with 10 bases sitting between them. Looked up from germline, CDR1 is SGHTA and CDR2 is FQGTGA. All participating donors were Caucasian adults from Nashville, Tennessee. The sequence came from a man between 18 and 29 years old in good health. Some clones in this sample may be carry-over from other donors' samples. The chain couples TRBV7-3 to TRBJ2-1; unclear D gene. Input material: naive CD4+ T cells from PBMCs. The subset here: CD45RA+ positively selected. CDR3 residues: CASSSDGSSYNEQFF. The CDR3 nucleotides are TGTGCCAGCAGCTCCGACGGTAGCTCCTACAATGAGCAGTTCTTC. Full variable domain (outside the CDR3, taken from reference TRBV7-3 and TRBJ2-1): GAGVSQTPSNKVTEKGKYVELRCDPISGHTALYWYRQSLGQGPEFLIYFQGTGAADDSGLPNDRFFAVRPEGSVSTLKIQRTERGDSAVYLCASSSDGSSYNEQFFGPGTRLTVL.